These 30 T cell receptor beta chains came from one sample sequenced in a study of CD8 T cells in Susac syndrome. Reverse transcription used roughly 0.45 to 1 ug RNA and random hexamers. TCRdb reanalysed the immunoSEQ multiplex PCR reads using MiXCR and keeps one entry per CDR3 protein. Here the sample spans about 66,000 distinct CDR3 sequences, roughly 94% being singletons. The specimen was CD8+ T cells from PBMCs. These receptors were obtained from a human donor with multiple sclerosis.

The genes are TRBV4-3 and TRBJ2-6; D is uncertain. V lost 0 bases and J lost 0, with 6 bases in between. Germline V gene lookup returns CDR1 LGHNA and CDR2 YSLEER. The CDR3 covers 16 residues. This chain's CDR3 is CASSQETGSGANVLTF. CDR3 nucleotide sequence: TGCGCCAGCAGCCAAGAAACTGGCTCTGGGGCCAACGTCCTGACTTTC.

The V and J genes are TRBV21-1 and TRBJ1-5; whether TRBD1, the table's D call, matches the DNA was not checked. TRBV21-1 is given as a pseudogene. The length of the CDR3 is 14 residues. This CDR3 is CASNGQGPNQPQHF. CDR3 bases: TGTGCCAGCAACGGACAGGGCCCCAATCAGCCCCAGCATTTT.

The chain joins TRBV4-3 to TRBJ1-1; D call uncertain. This CDR3 spans 13 amino acids. The V gene's germline CDR1 is LGHNA and CDR2 YSLEER. V lost 1 base and J lost 2, with 5 bases in between. The CDR3 protein is CASSQVDNTEAFF. CDR3 in DNA: TGCGCCAGCAGCCAAGTTGACAACACTGAAGCTTTCTTT.

For this clonotype: The junction and the germline gene differ at one end; a read error may be behind it. V and J are TRBV12-3 or TRBV12-4 and TRBJ1-6; maybe TRBD1 (5 bases). The CDR3 loop spans 13 amino acids. This chain's CDR3 is CATSGATNSPLHF. The DNA for the CDR3 is TGTGCCACCAGTGGGGCGACCAATTCACCCCTCCACTTT.

This sequence joins TRBV7-2 and TRBJ2-6, with 7 bases identical to TRBD1. Germline V lookup: CDR1 SGHTA, CDR2 FQGNSA. The CDR3 is made up of 16 amino acids. Trimming removed 1 base from V and 3 bases from J; junction bases left unmatched: 3. The CDR3 region is CASSLVGGGGANVLTF. The CDR3, as DNA: TGTGCCAGCAGCTTAGTAGGGGGCGGTGGGGCCAACGTCCTGACTTTC.

The chain joins TRBV7-2 to TRBJ2-3, with TRBD2 identical over 8 bases. The ends lost 8 bases at V and 2 bases at J; junction bases unmatched: 9. The germline V gene encodes CDR1 SGHTA and CDR2 FQGNSA. The CDR3 consists of 15 residues. CDR3 nucleotides: TGTGCCAGCCGGTGGGCGGGGGGATACACAGATACGCAGTATTTT. The encoded protein is CASRWAGGYTDTQYF.

The chain carries TRBV15 and TRBJ1-5; TRBD1 might be the D (5 bases). The V end was cut by 0 bases, the J end by 2 bases, with 11 bases between. Germline V gene sequence: CDR1 LNHNV, CDR2 YYDKDF (reference sequence). This CDR3 comprises 16 residues. CDR3 in DNA: TGTGCCACCAGCAGAGATCTCGGGGGAGGCAATCAGCCCCAGCATTTT. Translated: CATSRDLGGGNQPQHF.

A single count supports this clonotype. The chain couples TRBV20-1 to TRBJ2-7; TRBD1 might be the D (5 bases). V was cut by 7 bases and J by 0 bases, with 13 bases left in between. CDR3 size: 13 residues. Germline V gene data show CDR1 as DFQATT and CDR2 as SNEGSKA (reference sequence). The CDR3 loop is CSVTQRGSYEQYF. DNA of the CDR3: TGCAGTGTAACCCAAAGGGGCTCCTACGAGCAGTACTTC.

The rearrangement joins TRBV11-2 to TRBJ1-5; 11 positions agree with TRBD1. The V and J ends lost 5 bases and 5 bases, in that order; junction bases with no gene match: 2. Germline assignment: CDR1 SGHAT and CDR2 FQNNGV. The CDR3 runs 14 residues. CDR3 region: CASSAGQGDQPQHF. DNA of the CDR3: TGTGCCAGCAGCGCGGGACAGGGGGATCAGCCCCAGCATTTT.

The chain combines TRBV13 with TRBJ2-1; the match to TRBD2 covers 12 bases. Trimming took 5 bases from V and 4 from J; bases not matched to a gene: 9. The CDR3 has 17 amino acids. CDR1 PRHDT and CDR2 FYEKMQ come from the germline V gene (reference sequence). CDR3: CASSAARTSGKYNEQFF. The CDR3 DNA follows: TGTGCCAGCAGCGCCGCCCGGACTAGCGGGAAATACAATGAGCAGTTCTTC.

This clonotype was observed once. This chain connects TRBV4-1 to TRBJ1-1; 7 nucleotides align to TRBD1. Germline lookup yields CDR1 MGHRA and CDR2 YSYEKL. The junction had 12 bases not matched to a gene; V was cut back by 1 base and J by 10 bases. The CDR3 is 15 amino acids. The CDR3 spells CASSQASGGERGAFF. CDR3 sequence (DNA): TGCGCCAGCAGCCAAGCCTCAGGGGGGGAAAGAGGAGCTTTCTTT.

The chain links TRBV28 to TRBJ2-7, with 7 bases fitting TRBD2. Trimming cost V 6 bases and J 3 bases; bases outside gene matches: 5. CDR3 size: 13 residues. Germline V lookup: CDR1 MDHEN, CDR2 SYDVKM. Here the CDR3 DNA reads TGTGCCAGCAGCCTTGGACTAGTCTACGAGCAGTACTTC. Amino acid sequence: CASSLGLVYEQYF.

The chain is built from TRBV7-6 and TRBJ2-7; D may be TRBD1 (6 bases). CDR1 SGHVS and CDR2 FNYEAQ come from the germline V gene. The V end lost 3 bases, the J end lost 1 base, and 7 bases lay between the germline ends. The CDR3 is 13 amino acids. The CDR3 bases are TGTGCCAGCAGCTTGGACAGATCCTACGAGCAGTACTTC. This translates into CASSLDRSYEQYF.

The V call is TRBV12-3 or TRBV12-4, the J call TRBJ1-6; 9 nucleotides align to TRBD1. The CDR3 consists of 17 residues. Germline trimming cut 0 bases from V and 8 bases from J; bases unmatched to any gene: 8. Written as DNA, the CDR3 is TGTGCCAGCAGTTTAGCGCGGGGACAGGGTGGCGATTCACCCCTCCACTTT. Residues: CASSLARGQGGDSPLHF.

The CDR3 nucleotides are TGTGCCAGCAGCCCTAGCGGGGGGTTCACAGATACGCAGTATTTT. This translates into CASSPSGGFTDTQYF. J is TRBJ2-3 and V is TRBV7-3; 11 nucleotides agree with TRBD2. The CDR3 is 15 residues long. Germline assignment: CDR1 SGHTA and CDR2 FQGTGA. Losses at the gene ends were 5 bases for V and 2 bases for J; bases not matched to a gene: 3.

V is TRBV4-1 and J is TRBJ2-5, with a possible D match to TRBD1 (6 bases). Trimming left V 5 bases short and J 1 base short, with 11 bases between. Germline V gives CDR1 MGHRA, CDR2 YSYEKL. This CDR3 comprises 14 residues. CDR3 coding DNA: TGCGCCAGCAGCGGGCAGGGGATCCAAGAGACCCAGTACTTC. Amino acids: CASSGQGIQETQYF.

The rearrangement links TRBV13 to TRBJ1-2, with a weak D call TRBD1 (5 bases). The CDR3 totals 13 residues. Germline CDR1 reads PRHDT; CDR2 reads FYEKMQ (reference sequence). V lost 6 bases to trimming and J lost 2 bases, with 10 bases between them. CDR3 protein: CASSGAENYGYTF. CDR3 in DNA: TGTGCCAGCAGTGGGGCAGAAAACTATGGCTACACCTTC. The variable domain in full, with the rest retrieved from reference TRBV13 and TRBJ1-2, is AAGVIQSPRHLIKEKRETATLKCYPIPRHDTVYWYQQGPGQDPQFLISFYEKMQSDKGSIPDRFSAQQFSDYHSELNMSSLELGDSALYFCASSGAENYGYTFGSGTRLTVV.

J is TRBJ2-4 and V is TRBV7-9, with TRBD1 matching 11 bases. The V segment lost 5 bases and the J segment 0 bases; nucleotides outside the gene matches: 3. The CDR3 totals 16 residues. Germline assignment: CDR1 SEHNR and CDR2 FQNEAQ (reference sequence). The CDR3, as DNA: TGTGCCAGCAGCACCGGGACAGGGGGAGCCAAAAACATTCAGTACTTC. It yields the protein CASSTGTGGAKNIQYF.

This chain connects TRBV27 to TRBJ2-3; possibly TRBD2 for D (6 bases). Germline values: CDR1 MNHEY, CDR2 SMNVEV (reference sequence). Trimming removed 5 bases at V and 1 base at J, with 13 bases between. CDR3 size: 15 residues. The CDR3 bases are TGTGCCAGCAGTCAAACTAGCTCCGGCACAGATACGCAGTATTTT. This sequence encodes CASSQTSSGTDTQYF.

The V call is TRBV20-1, the J call TRBJ2-4, with no clear D. The CDR3 sequence is 13 residues long. Trimming removed 7 bases from V and 2 bases from J, with 12 bases in between. CDR1 and CDR2 from the germline V gene are DFQATT and SNEGSKA (reference sequence). The CDR3 is CSELGIPKNIQYF. In DNA, the CDR3 is TGCAGTGAGCTAGGGATCCCCAAAAACATTCAGTACTTC.

This rearrangement joins TRBV3-1 to TRBJ2-1; D is possibly TRBD1 or TRBD2 (5 bases each). The CDR3 runs 16 residues. Trimming pared 3 bases from V and 12 bases from J, leaving 24 bases between. Germline-derived CDR1 and CDR2 are LGHDT and YNNKEL (reference sequence). CDR3 in DNA: TGTGCCAGCAGCCAGGAGTACCGGGACCGGCCTCAAGGGCAGTTCTTC. Translation gives CASSQEYRDRPQGQFF.

The chain is built from TRBV30 and TRBJ1-1; D is undetermined. Germline V gives CDR1 GTSNPN, CDR2 SVGIG (reference sequence). V shed 3 bases and J shed 3 bases, with 8 bases lying between them. This CDR3 contains 12 residues. Here the CDR3 reads CAWSPLHTEAFF. In nucleotides, the CDR3 is TGTGCCTGGAGCCCCCTCCACACTGAAGCTTTCTTT.

In DNA, the CDR3 is TGTGCCAGCAGCTTACCTTCTGAAGAGGGCGGGAGTACCTCCTACGAGCAGTACTTC. This translates into CASSLPSEEGGSTSYEQYF. This chain uses TRBV7-8 with TRBJ2-7, with 7 nucleotides matching TRBD2. Germline CDR1 reads SGHVS; CDR2 reads FQNEAQ. V was pared by 2 bases and J by 0 bases, with 16 bases of the junction left unmatched. The length of the CDR3 is 19 residues.

The CDR3 spells CASSQGTGYEQYF. The CDR3 DNA is TGTGCCAGCAGCCAAGGGACGGGATACGAGCAGTACTTC. J is TRBJ2-7 and V is TRBV7-3, with D perhaps being TRBD1 or TRBD2 (5 bases each). Trimming removed 5 bases at V and 4 bases at J, with 12 bases between. The CDR3 has 13 amino acids. Germline V lookup: CDR1 SGHTA, CDR2 FQGTGA. The whole variable domain, remainder taken from reference TRBV7-3 and TRBJ2-7, is GAGVSQTPSNKVTEKGKYVELRCDPISGHTALYWYRQSLGQGPEFLIYFQGTGAADDSGLPNDRFFAVRPEGSVSTLKIQRTERGDSAVYLCASSQGTGYEQYFGPGTRLTVT.

The chain links TRBV7-9 to TRBJ1-2, with D perhaps TRBD1 (6 bases). Germline-derived CDR1 and CDR2 are SEHNR and FQNEAQ (reference sequence). CDR3 length: 14 residues. The V and J ends lost 2 bases and 4 bases respectively, with 11 bases between them. The DNA of the CDR3 is TGTGCCAGCAGCTTATCAGAGGGGGGCTATGGCTACACCTTC. It is translated as CASSLSEGGYGYTF.

The genes are TRBV5-4 and TRBJ2-7; 7 nucleotides line up with TRBD1. The CDR3 totals 15 residues. V was pared by 5 bases and J by 0 bases, with 8 bases of the junction left unmatched. Germline assignment: CDR1 SGHNT and CDR2 YYREEE (reference sequence). Written as DNA, the CDR3 is TGTGCCAGCAGACCTGACAGGGCTATCTCCTACGAGCAGTACTTC. Translation: CASRPDRAISYEQYF.

The V and J genes are TRBV20-1 and TRBJ1-5; 7 nucleotides align to TRBD1. From germline, CDR1 is DFQATT and CDR2 SNEGSKA (reference sequence). This CDR3 is built from 14 residues. Unmatched junction bases numbered 5, after V lost 0 bases and J lost 6 bases. CDR3 amino acids: CSARDWRDSQPQHF. Written as DNA, the CDR3 is TGCAGTGCTAGAGATTGGCGGGACAGTCAGCCCCAGCATTTT.

The chain combines TRBV7-3 with TRBJ2-7, with a weak D call TRBD2 (5 bases). The CDR3 contains 13 residues. The V gene's germline CDR1 is SGHTA and CDR2 FQGTGA. Trimming cost V 0 bases and J 7 bases, with 10 bases left between them. The CDR3 DNA is TGTGCCAGCAGCTTAACGAGGGTGGGGGAGCAGTACTTC. As protein: CASSLTRVGEQYF.

The chain combines TRBV5-1 with TRBJ2-5; unclear D gene. The CDR3 covers 16 residues. Trimming left V 0 bases short and J 0 bases short, with 12 bases between. Per germline, CDR1 SGHRS and CDR2 YFSETQ. The CDR3 nucleotides read TGCGCCAGCAGCTTGGGGGAAAGGGCGTACCAAGAGACCCAGTACTTC. Amino acids: CASSLGERAYQETQYF.

The rearrangement links TRBV13 to TRBJ2-7; D is undetermined. In germline, CDR1 is PRHDT, CDR2 FYEKMQ (reference sequence). The CDR3 contains 14 residues. Trimming took 0 bases from V and 3 from J, leaving 9 bases between them. The CDR3 loop is CASSLGGFYYEQYF. The DNA for the CDR3 is TGTGCCAGCAGCTTAGGGGGGTTTTACTACGAGCAGTACTTC.